This T cell receptor (beta chain) was found in a study of CD8 T cells in Susac syndrome. Study-wide context: About 6 sequenced Susac syndrome patients had clinically active disease, while about 8 were in remission. Points from the study as a whole: Regarding the TCR sequencing and HLA analysis, the study admitted that a relatively small number of individuals were involved.

This CDR3 has 13 residues. V trimming: 4 bases; J trimming: 7 bases; junction bases outside the gene matches: 6. Germline-derived CDR1 and CDR2 are SGHNT and YYREEE (reference sequence). Reverse transcription of roughly 0.5 to 1 ug RNA was performed with random hexamers. MiXCR, run by TCRdb on the immunoSEQ multiplex PCR reads, gives a single entry per CDR3 protein. The sample carries just over 150,000 distinct CDR3 sequences, about 95% recorded once. As to this clonotype: The antigen remains unidentified.

The patients with Susac syndrome satisfied recently defined diagnostic criteria for either definite or probable disease. While CD8+ and CD4+ T cells were isolated negatively, TEMRA cells were enriched by FACS. Sequencing was done on a sample of CD4+ T cells from PBMCs. This TCR was recovered from a human donor with Susac syndrome. The gene calls are TRBV5-4 and TRBJ1-2; 8 bases line up with TRBD1. This CDR3 reads CASSRTGTSGYTF. CDR3 in DNA: TGTGCCAGCAGCCGGACAGGGACGAGTGGCTACACCTTC.